Described below is a single T cell receptor beta chain sequence and its context. Its antigen is unknown. The CDR3 runs to 13 residues. With 3 bases clipped from V and 7 bases from J, the junction kept 6 bases outside the gene matches. The data belong to a study of T cell responses to AZD1222 COVID-19 vaccine. Findings of the study overall: The sample set comprised mostly white British donors with more females, and clonal diversity was possibly underestimated.

Generated by immunoSEQ multiplex PCR, the TCRdb table keeps only in-frame clones and is missing some. The table includes more than 150,000 clones, approximately 90% detected once. The chain has TRBV12-3 or TRBV12-4 and TRBJ2-7; 7 bases agree with TRBD1. This material consisted of peripheral blood, taken on day 0 of AZD1222 vaccination. The TCR was taken from an adult in good health. The DNA of the CDR3 is TGTGCCAGCAGTTTTAAGGGGGCATGGGAGCAGTACTTC. Its protein product is CASSFKGAWEQYF.